The next 30 T cell receptor beta chains were all read from a single sample in a study of long-term antiretroviral therapy in people with HIV. The assay, immunoSEQ v3.0, was run at survey level. The data were produced by immunoSEQ multiplex PCR, yet TCRdb's version contains in-frame clones alone and is incomplete. Among roughly 45,000 clones, roughly 80% were seen once, and the ten largest hold roughly 3%. The material was unsorted PBMCs, obtained 0.8 years after starting antiretroviral therapy. These receptor sequences come from a woman between 18 and 30 years old with HIV.

The chain is built from TRBV7-9 and TRBJ2-7, with TRBD2 matching over 9 bases. The CDR3 covers 19 residues. Germline V gene sequence: CDR1 SEHNR, CDR2 FQNEAQ (reference sequence). The trim removed 5 bases at V and 5 bases at J, leaving 22 bases unmatched. In DNA, the CDR3 is TGTGCCAGCAGCCCCTCCCAGGTCGGCGGGAGGGGCACCAGGCACGAGCAGTACTTC. Translated, it gives CASSPSQVGGRGTRHEQYF.

V and J are TRBV10-3 and TRBJ2-7; 8 nucleotides agree with TRBD2. This CDR3 region has 13 residues. The germline V gene encodes CDR1 ENHRY and CDR2 SYGVKD. Trimming cost V 8 bases and J 2 bases; bases outside gene matches: 5. Here the CDR3 DNA reads TGTGCCATCGGGGGAGCGGGAGCCTACGAGCAGTACTTC. Residues: CAIGGAGAYEQYF.

The chain has TRBV6-5 and TRBJ2-7; 8 nucleotides match TRBD1. The ends lost 2 bases at V and 5 bases at J; junction bases unmatched: 2. Germline V gene data show CDR1 as MNHEY and CDR2 as SVGAGI. The CDR3 has 13 residues. The CDR3 here is CASSYGQGNEQYF. The CDR3 DNA reads as TGTGCCAGCAGTTACGGACAGGGCAACGAGCAGTACTTC.

V and J are TRBV14 and TRBJ2-4; D may be TRBD1 or TRBD2 (5 bases each). The CDR3 is 16 amino acids. Germline loops: CDR1 SGHDN, CDR2 FVKESK. V was pared by 0 bases and J by 7 bases, with 16 bases between. The CDR3 protein is CASSQDTTWGLNIQYF. The DNA for the CDR3 is TGTGCCAGCAGCCAAGATACGACATGGGGGTTGAACATTCAGTACTTC.

V and J are TRBV4-1 and TRBJ2-5; D might be TRBD1 (7 bases). The V gene lost 1 base and the J gene lost 4 bases, with 22 bases spanning the gap. The CDR3 has 18 amino acids. Germline CDR1 and CDR2: MGHRA and YSYEKL. In nucleotides, the CDR3 is TGCGCCAGCAGCCAAGGCTACCGACAGGGATTGGGGGGAGAGACCCAGTACTTC. Its translation is CASSQGYRQGLGGETQYF.

CDR3 DNA sequence: TGTGCCAGCAGTTTACTTCAGAAAGAGACCCAGTACTTC. Its translation is CASSLLQKETQYF. The chain recombines TRBV28 with TRBJ2-5; D remains ambiguous. The CDR3 is 13 residues long. V was pared by 2 bases and J by 3 bases, with 7 bases between. The germline CDR1 and CDR2 sequences are MDHEN and SYDVKM.

The rearrangement uses TRBV6-4 and TRBJ1-1; unclear D gene. V dropped 8 bases and J dropped 0 bases, with 10 bases sitting between them. In germline, CDR1 is MRHNA, CDR2 SNTAGT. The CDR3 consists of 13 residues. In DNA, the CDR3 is TGTGCCAGCTCGCGGGCCCTGAACACTGAAGCTTTCTTT. The encoded protein is CASSRALNTEAFF.

The gene calls are TRBV5-1 and TRBJ2-5, with D unclear. Per germline, CDR1 SGHRS and CDR2 YFSETQ. V was shortened by 1 base and J by 4 bases, with 2 bases between the two germline ends. The CDR3 is made up of 11 amino acids. CDR3 in amino acids: CASSLLETQYF. CDR3 bases: TGCGCCAGCAGCTTGTTAGAGACCCAGTACTTC.

The chain combines TRBV2 with TRBJ2-6, with TRBD2 identical over 7 bases. After removal of 8 bases from V and 0 bases from J, the junction contained 4 bases not matched to a gene. Germline V CDR1 and CDR2: SNHLY, FYNNEI. CDR3 size: 15 residues. CDR3 sequence (DNA): TGTGCCAGCGATGGGGGGGGCTCTGGGGCCAACGTCCTGACTTTC. Protein sequence: CASDGGGSGANVLTF. The entire variable domain, with the rest obtained from reference TRBV2 and TRBJ2-6, is as follows: EPEVTQTPSHQVTQMGQEVILRCVPISNHLYFYWYRQILGQKVEFLVSFYNNEISEKSEIFDDQFSVERPDGSNFTLKIRSTKLEDSAMYFCASDGGGSGANVLTFGAGSRLTVL.

The V call is TRBV7-2, the J call TRBJ2-3, with TRBD2 matching 14 bases. The CDR3 contains 17 residues. Germline V gene data show CDR1 as SGHTA and CDR2 as FQGNSA. Trimming cost V 4 bases and J 4 bases; bases outside gene matches: 7. Here the CDR3 reads CASSYRTSGRLSDTQYF. CDR3 nucleotides: TGTGCCAGCAGCTACCGGACTAGCGGGAGGTTGTCAGATACGCAGTATTTT.

Only one count was recorded for this clone. V is TRBV4-3 and J is TRBJ2-1; D unresolved. CDR1 is LGHNA and CDR2 is YSLEER in the germline V gene. V lost 0 bases and J 7 bases, leaving 13 bases between the germline ends. The CDR3 totals 15 residues. This chain's CDR3 is CASSQDGLEFNEQFF. In DNA, the CDR3 is TGCGCCAGCAGCCAAGACGGGCTAGAGTTTAATGAGCAGTTCTTC.

This clone was counted between two and nine times. This chain connects TRBV9 to TRBJ1-2; the D gene is possibly TRBD1 (5 bases). Germline V gene lookup returns CDR1 SGDLS and CDR2 YYNGEE. CDR3 length: 15 amino acids. Trimming left V 4 bases short and J 4 bases short, with 17 bases between. CDR3 in amino acids: CASSTRGRLFYGYTF. The CDR3 bases are TGTGCCAGCAGCACCCGGGGACGACTATTCTATGGCTACACCTTC.

The chain carries TRBV9 and TRBJ1-1; the D gene is possibly TRBD1 (5 bases). The CDR3 runs to 14 residues. V dropped 5 bases and J dropped 3 bases, with 14 bases sitting between them. Looked up from germline, CDR1 is SGDLS and CDR2 is YYNGEE. The CDR3 spells CASRKAGFDTEAFF. CDR3 DNA: TGTGCCAGCAGAAAAGCAGGGTTTGACACTGAAGCTTTCTTT. Based on the CDR3 plus reference TRBV9 and TRBJ1-1, the full variable domain is DSGVTQTPKHLITATGQRVTLRCSPRSGDLSVYWYQQSLDQGLQFLIQYYNGEERAKGNILERFSAQQFPDLHSELNLSSLELGDSALYFCASRKAGFDTEAFFGQGTRLTVV.

The J gene is TRBJ2-2, the V gene TRBV29-1, with no clear D. Trimming stripped 4 bases from V and 4 bases from J, with 10 bases between. CDR3 length equals 13 residues. CDR1 is SQVTM, CDR2 ANQGSEA, per germline. The CDR3 region is CSVGVGVTGELFF. The CDR3 coding sequence is TGCAGCGTTGGTGTGGGCGTCACCGGGGAGCTGTTTTTT.

The V gene is TRBV19, the J gene TRBJ2-3; 9 nucleotides align to TRBD1. Per the germline V gene, CDR1 is LNHDA and CDR2 is SQIVND (reference sequence). After removal of 6 bases from V and 7 bases from J, the junction contained 11 bases not matched to a gene. This CDR3 has 15 residues. The CDR3 region has the DNA TGTGCCAGTAGACCGGGACAGGGACCCCAGTATACGCAGTATTTT. It translates to CASRPGQGPQYTQYF.

This clone was observed a handful of times. V usage is TRBV19 and J usage is TRBJ2-5, with D maybe TRBD1 (6 bases). V lost 5 bases, J lost 3 bases, and 10 bases lay in between. The germline V gene has CDR1 LNHDA and CDR2 SQIVND (reference sequence). The length of the CDR3 is 13 residues. CDR3 nucleotides: TGTGCCAGTAGTCAACGGACAGAAGAGACCCAGTACTTC. Its translation is CASSQRTEETQYF.

The V and J genes are TRBV4-3 and TRBJ1-1, with 7 bases lining up with TRBD1. The CDR3 runs to 19 residues. Germline CDR1 LGHNA, CDR2 YSLEER. Trimming removed 1 base from V and 0 bases from J; junction bases left unmatched: 14. CDR3 nucleotide sequence: TGCGCCAGCAGCCAAGTCCCAAGGGGGCTCCCCTCCATGAACACTGAAGCTTTCTTT. This translates into CASSQVPRGLPSMNTEAFF.

The chain joins TRBV4-3 to TRBJ1-5; possibly TRBD1 for D (6 bases). The germline CDR1 and CDR2 sequences are LGHNA and YSLEER. This CDR3 contains 15 residues. The ends were cut back, 2 bases at V and 2 bases at J, with 10 bases in the middle. The CDR3 bases are TGCGCCAGCAGCCAAAATCCAGGGGGCAATCAGCCCCAGCATTTT. This encodes CASSQNPGGNQPQHF.

The chain links TRBV28 to TRBJ2-1, with D possibly being TRBD1 or TRBD2 (7 bases each). V was cut by 4 bases and J by 4 bases, with 14 bases left in between. This CDR3 contains 15 residues. The germline gives CDR1 MDHEN, CDR2 SYDVKM. CDR3 nucleotide sequence: TGTGCCAGCAGTTCCCAGGGGGAGGGATACAATGAGCAGTTCTTC. Its protein product is CASSSQGEGYNEQFF.

The rearrangement joins TRBV6-5 to TRBJ2-1; D might be TRBD2 (6 bases). The CDR3 is 16 amino acids. The germline V and J ends were trimmed by 4 bases and 0 bases, with 13 bases remaining between them. CDR1 is MNHEY, CDR2 SVGAGI, per germline. The CDR3 region is CASSSRGLNSYNEQFF. As DNA, the CDR3 is TGTGCCAGCAGTTCCCGGGGACTGAACTCCTACAATGAGCAGTTCTTC.

The chain joins TRBV7-3 to TRBJ1-1, with TRBD1 identical over 7 bases. Germline V gives CDR1 SGHTA, CDR2 FQGTGA. J lost 4 bases, V lost 5 bases, and 7 bases had no gene match. The CDR3 extends over 14 amino acids. The CDR3, as DNA: TGTGCCAGCAGCCAGGGGACAGCTGGCACTGAAGCTTTCTTT. It specifies CASSQGTAGTEAFF. Supplemented by reference TRBV7-3 and TRBJ1-1, the full variable domain reads GAGVSQTPSNKVTEKGKYVELRCDPISGHTALYWYRQSLGQGPEFLIYFQGTGAADDSGLPNDRFFAVRPEGSVSTLKIQRTERGDSAVYLCASSQGTAGTEAFFGQGTRLTVV.

The rearrangement uses TRBV27 and TRBJ1-5, with D possibly being TRBD1 (5 bases). Between the trimmed V and J ends, which lost 4 bases and 0 bases, there was a span of 10 bases. The germline V gene has CDR1 MNHEY and CDR2 SMNVEV (reference sequence). The CDR3 consists of 15 residues. This CDR3 is CASSSGYLSNQPQHF. CDR3 DNA sequence: TGTGCCAGCAGTTCAGGGTACCTTAGCAATCAGCCCCAGCATTTT.

The chain joins TRBV25-1 to TRBJ1-5, with 7 bases identical to TRBD1. CDR1 and CDR2 from the germline V gene are MGHDK and SYGVNS. The CDR3 is 14 residues long. The junction had 3 bases not matched to a gene; V was cut back by 6 bases and J by 1 base. The CDR3 loop is CASSATGSNQPQHF. For the CDR3, the DNA is TGTGCCAGCAGCGCGACAGGGAGCAATCAGCCCCAGCATTTT.

Only one count was recorded for this clone. The DNA of the CDR3 is TGTGCCAGCAGCTCCCCGGAGGAAGAGGGGAATGAGCAGTTCTTC. Translating it yields CASSSPEEEGNEQFF. The rearrangement uses TRBV28 and TRBJ2-1; D may match TRBD1 or TRBD2 (5 bases each). This CDR3 region has 15 residues. Germline V lookup: CDR1 MDHEN, CDR2 SYDVKM. Trimming pared 6 bases from V and 7 bases from J, leaving 19 bases between.

The genes are TRBV9 and TRBJ1-2; D is uncertain. With 3 bases removed from V and 0 bases from J, the gap between germline ends came to 12 bases. CDR3 length: 15 residues. Germline assignment: CDR1 SGDLS and CDR2 YYNGEE. CDR3 DNA sequence: TGTGCCAGCAGCGCCTTGGTATCCGCTAACTATGGCTACACCTTC. Translated, it gives CASSALVSANYGYTF.

The chain links TRBV7-6 to TRBJ1-5, with D uncertain. With 0 bases removed from V and 6 bases from J, the gap between germline ends came to 9 bases. The CDR3 runs 14 residues. CDR1 is SGHVS and CDR2 is FNYEAQ in the germline V gene. The CDR3: CASSLAGRGQPQHF. The DNA of the CDR3 is TGTGCCAGCAGCTTAGCAGGGCGCGGTCAGCCCCAGCATTTT.

V and J are TRBV4-3 and TRBJ2-1; 11 bases are shared with TRBD2. Germline V gives CDR1 LGHNA, CDR2 YSLEER. The V segment lost 1 base and the J segment 4 bases; nucleotides outside the gene matches: 6. The CDR3 is 17 residues long. The CDR3 is CASSQAASGRTYNEQFF. The CDR3 coding sequence is TGCGCCAGCAGCCAAGCGGCTAGCGGGAGGACTTACAATGAGCAGTTCTTC.

This chain joins TRBV2 and TRBJ2-1, with 7 bases aligning to TRBD2. Germline V CDR1 and CDR2: SNHLY, FYNNEI. CDR3 length: 14 amino acids. V was pared by 5 bases and J by 1 base, with 2 bases of the junction left unmatched. CDR3 in DNA: TGTGCCAGCAGTTCTAGCGGATCCTACAATGAGCAGTTCTTC. This codes for CASSSSGSYNEQFF.

The genes are TRBV9 and TRBJ2-7; a possible D gene is TRBD2 (6 bases). This CDR3 is built from 13 residues. Germline V gene data show CDR1 as SGDLS and CDR2 as YYNGEE. The V end lost 2 bases, the J end lost 6 bases, and 12 bases lay between the germline ends. The CDR3 coding sequence is TGTGCCAGCAGCGTCGGAGGGGCGGGCGAGCAGTACTTC. This codes for CASSVGGAGEQYF.

V and J are TRBV18 and TRBJ2-1, with D unresolved. With 6 bases removed from V and 0 bases from J, the gap between germline ends came to 15 bases. The CDR3 totals 16 residues. Germline CDR1 reads KGHSH; CDR2 reads LQKENI. CDR3 in DNA: TGTGCCAGCTCGTCCGAGGCAGCTAGCTCCTACAATGAGCAGTTCTTC. This codes for CASSSEAASSYNEQFF.